This T cell receptor beta chain was profiled in a study of blood T cells in healthy people across ages (dated by TCRdb to the mid-2010s). As for the study more broadly: In model experiments, template switching captured about one uniquely barcoded TCR beta cDNA molecule for every two T cells. To track age-related changes in TCR beta repertoire diversity, the study relied on deep sequencing normalized with unique cDNA molecular identifiers. Donors were grouped into four age groups: young (average roughly 17 years), middle-aged (39), aged (around 62) and long-lived (roughly 80). To avoid experimental bias, donors of different ages were randomly spread across the sequencing lanes. Using the same blood draw, the study looked at two additional independent replicas of 1 million unique cDNA reads for two donors, one aged 18 to 30 and the other aged 80 or older.

Systemically healthy Caucasian individuals from Russia, some 40 in total and aged about 6 to 95 years, were included as donors. Ten milliliters of peripheral blood were drawn from each donor into EDTA-treated Vacutainer tubes. PBMCs were isolated by Ficoll-Paque density-gradient centrifugation, with at least 6.5 million obtained per sample. Trizol reagent was used to extract total RNA from the PBMCs, yielding at least 5.5 micrograms per sample. For every donor, flow cytometry on a PBMC aliquot measured the percentage of naive CD45RAhigh/CD27high T cells. Library preparation used 5' RACE. For sequencing, an Illumina HiSeq 2500 was employed. A second PCR of about 7 to 12 cycles was run with a J-beta primer mix and a sample-barcoded 5' primer. Each TCR beta cDNA molecule received a unique molecular identifier from a template-switch 5' adaptor carrying 12 random nucleotides. Each sample yielded at least 3 million CDR3-containing paired-end reads. All of the RNA was converted into first-strand cDNA using the Mint cDNA synthesis kit, with a TRBC-specific oligonucleotide serving as the primer. All cDNA was treated with uracil-DNA glycosylase and then went through a first 18-cycle PCR with the universal primers M1SS and BC2_uni_R. As for how the authors treated the data: Each sample was normalized by randomly selecting 1 million high-quality reads, each carrying a distinct molecular identifier. Reads with shared molecular identifiers were discarded instead of being binned into consensus sequences. MiTCR, with a Q25 quality threshold and the strictest error-elimination algorithm, was used for CDR3 identification, clonotype clustering and error correction. A nonparametric unseen species model with Euler transformation was used to estimate lower-bound total TCR beta diversity. TCRdb itself trimmed the public reads at Q25 with fastp, ran MiXCR and retained productive beta chains. Every entry covers one CDR3 protein and lists the most common genes and DNA from its rows. TCRdb's processing, not the authors' own work, is the source of the V and J calls. The sample contains 1,300,000 or so distinct CDR3 sequences, approximately 63% of them found a single time. The ten biggest clones cover about 6.7% of the sample.

Summary of the overall study and its limitations: Because the CMV infection status of the donors was unknown, age-related changes in expanded clonotypes may potentially have been confounded. Since profiling was done on bulk unsorted PBMCs, naive and antigen-experienced compartments could not be conclusively compared. Compared with the aged group, the long-lived group had more naive CD4+ T cells, fewer expanded clones and increased TCR diversity, suggesting age selection. Estimates of total diversity based on one million sequenced T cells were considered lower bounds and underestimates. Observed TCR beta diversity per million T cells fell roughly linearly with age, and a significant reduction was already apparent by age about 43. Observed TCR beta diversity correlated strongly with the percentage of naive T cells measured by flow cytometry.

This clonotype came up a few times. Its antigen is not yet known. Nothing much larger sits one base from this clone, and base qualities are not available. The CDR3 goes from the cysteine to the phenylalanine over 16 residues. Only CDR3 DNA is held: 48 bases, read in frame from base 1. The germline V gene (reference sequence) specifies DFQATT as CDR1 and SNEGSKA as CDR2. The germline V end is reduced by 6 bases and the J end by 0 bases; junction bases left unmatched: 10. The sequence is built from TRBV20-1 and TRBJ1-5; 8 central nucleotides agree with TRBD1. The source is a man aged 18 to 35 in good health. The material sequenced was blood. The nucleotide sequence is TGCAGTGCGCCCGGTACAGGGGGTACTAGCAATCAGCCCCAGCATTTT. Its product reads: CSAPGTGGTSNQPQHF.